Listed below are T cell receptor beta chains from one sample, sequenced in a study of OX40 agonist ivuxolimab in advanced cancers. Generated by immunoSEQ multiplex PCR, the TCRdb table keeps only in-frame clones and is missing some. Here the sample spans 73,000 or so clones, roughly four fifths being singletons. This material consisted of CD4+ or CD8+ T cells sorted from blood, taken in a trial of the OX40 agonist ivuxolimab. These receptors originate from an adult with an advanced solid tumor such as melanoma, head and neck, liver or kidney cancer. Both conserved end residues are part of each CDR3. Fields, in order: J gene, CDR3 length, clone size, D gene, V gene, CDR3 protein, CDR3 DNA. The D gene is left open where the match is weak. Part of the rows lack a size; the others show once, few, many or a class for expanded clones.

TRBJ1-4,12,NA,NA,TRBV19,CASSAATRPLFF,TGTGCCAGTAGTGCAGCCACAAGGCCGCTGTTTTTT
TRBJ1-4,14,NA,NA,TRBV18,CASSRGYGEEKLFF,TGTGCCAGCTCAAGGGGATATGGGGAAGAAAAACTGTTTTTT
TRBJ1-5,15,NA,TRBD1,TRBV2,CASSLIGTASQPQHF,TGTGCCAGCAGTCTGATAGGGACAGCCAGTCAGCCCCAGCATTTT
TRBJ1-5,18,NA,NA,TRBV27,CASSLLKWVLYSNQPQHF,TGTGCCAGCAGTTTACTTAAGTGGGTGCTTTATAGCAATCAGCCCCAGCATTTT
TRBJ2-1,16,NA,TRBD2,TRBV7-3,CASSSSPGLAPNEQFF,TGTGCCAGCAGCTCCTCTCCGGGACTAGCTCCCAATGAGCAGTTCTTC
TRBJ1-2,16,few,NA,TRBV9,CASSVASWQKNYGYTF,TGTGCCAGCAGCGTAGCGTCTTGGCAGAAAAACTATGGCTACACCTTC
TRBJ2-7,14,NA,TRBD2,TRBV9,CASSATSGYYEQYF,TGTGCCAGCAGCGCTACTAGCGGATACTACGAGCAGTACTTC
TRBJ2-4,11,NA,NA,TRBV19,CASSLWKREYF,TGTGCCAGTAGTTTATGGAAACGAGAGTACTTC
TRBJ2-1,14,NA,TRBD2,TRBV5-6,CASGNSGASREQFF,TGTGCTAGCGGGAATAGCGGGGCCTCCCGTGAGCAGTTCTTC
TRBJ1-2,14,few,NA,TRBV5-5,CASSLADGPYGYTF,TGTGCCAGCAGCTTGGCCGACGGTCCCTATGGCTACACCTTC
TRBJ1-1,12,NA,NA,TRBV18,CASSPQDTEAFF,TGTGCCAGCTCACCACAGGACACTGAAGCTTTCTTT
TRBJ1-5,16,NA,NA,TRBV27,CASSLGFSVGAQPQHF,TGTGCCAGCAGCTTAGGTTTCAGCGTGGGGGCCCAGCCCCAGCATTTT
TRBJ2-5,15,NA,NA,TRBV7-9,CASSLGSGSGETQYF,TGTGCCAGCAGCTTAGGATCAGGGAGCGGTGAGACCCAGTACTTC
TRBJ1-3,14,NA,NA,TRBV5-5,CASSLVVYGNTIYF,TGTGCCAGCAGCTTGGTGGTTTATGGAAACACCATATATTTT
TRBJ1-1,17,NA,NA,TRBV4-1,CASSHDGRGRTNTEAFF,TGCGCCAGCAGCCACGATGGCCGTGGCAGGACAAACACTGAAGCTTTCTTT
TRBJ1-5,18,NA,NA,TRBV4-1,CASSYSWSQGDSNQPQHF,TGCGCCAGCAGCTACAGTTGGTCGCAGGGAGATAGCAATCAGCCCCAGCATTTT
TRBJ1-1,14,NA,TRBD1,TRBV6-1,CASTGQFLNTEAFF,TGTGCCAGCACGGGACAGTTTTTGAACACTGAAGCTTTCTTT
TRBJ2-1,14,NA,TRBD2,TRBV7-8,CASSFSGRVVEQFF,TGTGCCAGCAGCTTTAGCGGGAGGGTGGTGGAGCAGTTCTTC
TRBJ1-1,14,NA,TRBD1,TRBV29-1,CSVENRDSVTEAFF,TGCAGCGTTGAAAATCGGGACAGCGTCACTGAAGCTTTCTTT
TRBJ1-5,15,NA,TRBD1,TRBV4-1,CASSQGTGFNQPQHF,TGCGCCAGCAGCCAAGGGACAGGGTTTAATCAGCCCCAGCATTTT
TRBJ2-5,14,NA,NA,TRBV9,CASTRLGGSETQYF,TGTGCCAGCACCCGCCTGGGCGGGTCGGAGACCCAGTACTTC
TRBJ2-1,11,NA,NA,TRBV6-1,CASSEALEQFF,TGTGCCAGCAGTGAAGCCCTTGAGCAGTTCTTC
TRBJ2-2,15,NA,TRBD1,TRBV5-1,CASSLRQGASGELFF,TGCGCCAGCAGCCTTCGACAGGGGGCCTCCGGGGAGCTGTTTTTT
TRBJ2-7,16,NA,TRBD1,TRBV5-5,CASSLSVRQGVREQYF,TGTGCCAGCAGCTTGTCGGTACGACAGGGCGTGAGGGAGCAGTACTTC
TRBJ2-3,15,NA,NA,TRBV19,CASSVGGGSADTQYF,TGTGCCAGTAGTGTGGGTGGGGGTTCGGCAGATACGCAGTATTTT
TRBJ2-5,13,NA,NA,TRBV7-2,CASSLVGGETQYF,TGTGCCAGCAGCTTAGTTGGGGGGGAGACCCAGTACTTC
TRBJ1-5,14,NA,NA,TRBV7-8,CASSPYGGSQPQHF,TGTGCCAGCAGCCCGTACGGGGGATCTCAGCCCCAGCATTTT
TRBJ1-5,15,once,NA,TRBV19,CASSIGGGSNQPQHF,TGTGCCAGTAGTATAGGAGGGGGGAGCAATCAGCCCCAGCATTTT
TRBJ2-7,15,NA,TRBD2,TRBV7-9,CASSSGLAGGDEQYF,TGTGCCAGCAGCTCGGGACTAGCGGGAGGTGACGAGCAGTACTTC
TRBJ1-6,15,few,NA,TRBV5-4,CASSLFAQDNSPLHF,TGTGCCAGCAGCTTGTTCGCGCAGGATAATTCACCCCTCCACTTT
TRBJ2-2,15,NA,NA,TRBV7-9,CASSLAQGSPGELFF,TGTGCCAGCAGCTTAGCGCAGGGGAGTCCCGGGGAGCTGTTTTTT
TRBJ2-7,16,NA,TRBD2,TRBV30,CAWRRGGLAGTYEQYF,TGTGCCTGGAGACGAGGGGGGCTAGCGGGTACCTACGAGCAGTACTTC
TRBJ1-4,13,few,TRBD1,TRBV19,CASRGQGSEKLFF,TGTGCCAGCCGCGGACAGGGGAGTGAAAAACTGTTTTTT
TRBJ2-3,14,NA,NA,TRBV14,CASSRNRAQDTQYF,TGTGCCAGCAGCCGCAATCGAGCGCAAGATACGCAGTATTTT
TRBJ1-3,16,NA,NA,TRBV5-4,CASSLVTGPSGNTIYF,TGTGCCAGCAGCTTAGTGACAGGCCCCTCTGGAAACACCATATATTTT
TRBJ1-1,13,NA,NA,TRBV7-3,CASSTTRNTEAFF,TGTGCCAGCAGTACAACCAGGAACACTGAAGCTTTCTTT
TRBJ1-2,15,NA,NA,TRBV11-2,CASSLARVRGDGYTF,TGTGCCAGCAGCTTAGCCAGGGTGAGAGGGGATGGCTACACCTTC
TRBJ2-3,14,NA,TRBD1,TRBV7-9,CASSGTGGMSTQYF,TGTGCCAGCAGCGGGACAGGGGGTATGAGCACGCAGTATTTT
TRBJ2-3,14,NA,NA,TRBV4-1,CASSPLNRMNTQYF,TGCGCCAGCAGCCCGTTGAACAGGATGAATACGCAGTATTTT
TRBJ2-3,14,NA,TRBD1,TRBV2,CATSSDRGADTQYF,TGTGCCACCTCTTCGGACAGGGGCGCAGATACGCAGTATTTT
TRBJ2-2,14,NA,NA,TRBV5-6,CASSKELNTGELFF,TGTGCCAGCAGCAAGGAGCTAAACACCGGGGAGCTGTTTTTT